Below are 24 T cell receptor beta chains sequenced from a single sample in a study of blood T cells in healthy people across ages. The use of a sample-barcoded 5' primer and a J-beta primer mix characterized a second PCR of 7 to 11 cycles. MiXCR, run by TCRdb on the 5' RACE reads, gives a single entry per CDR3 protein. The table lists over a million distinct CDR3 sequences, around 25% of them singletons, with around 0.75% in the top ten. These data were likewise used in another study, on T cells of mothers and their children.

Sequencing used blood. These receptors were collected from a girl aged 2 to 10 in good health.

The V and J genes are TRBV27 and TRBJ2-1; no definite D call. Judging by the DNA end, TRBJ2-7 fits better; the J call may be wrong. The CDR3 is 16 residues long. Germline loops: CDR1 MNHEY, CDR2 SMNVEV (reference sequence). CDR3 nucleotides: TGTGCCAGCAGTTTATCCCCGGGTAGCTCGGCCTACGAGCAGTACTTC. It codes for CASSLSPGSSAYEQYF.

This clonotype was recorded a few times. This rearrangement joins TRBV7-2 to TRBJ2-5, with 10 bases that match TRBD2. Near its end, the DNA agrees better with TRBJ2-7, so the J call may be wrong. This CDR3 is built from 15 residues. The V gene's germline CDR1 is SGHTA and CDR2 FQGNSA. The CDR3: CASSPGTSALYEQYF. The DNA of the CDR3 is TGTGCCAGCAGCCCCGGGACTAGCGCCCTTTACGAGCAGTACTTC.

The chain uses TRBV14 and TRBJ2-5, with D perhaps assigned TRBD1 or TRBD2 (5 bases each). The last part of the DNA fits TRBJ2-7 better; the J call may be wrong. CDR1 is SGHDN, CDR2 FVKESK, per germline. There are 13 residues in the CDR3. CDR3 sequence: CASSRDPYYEQYF. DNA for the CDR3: TGTGCCAGCAGCCGGGACCCATACTACGAGCAGTACTTC.

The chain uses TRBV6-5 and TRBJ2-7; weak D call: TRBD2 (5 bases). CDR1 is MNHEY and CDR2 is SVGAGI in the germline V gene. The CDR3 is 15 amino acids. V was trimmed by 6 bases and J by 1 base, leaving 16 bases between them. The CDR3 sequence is CASSYQRIASYEQYF. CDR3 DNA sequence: TGTGCCAGCAGCTACCAGCGGATAGCATCCTACGAGCAGTACTTC.

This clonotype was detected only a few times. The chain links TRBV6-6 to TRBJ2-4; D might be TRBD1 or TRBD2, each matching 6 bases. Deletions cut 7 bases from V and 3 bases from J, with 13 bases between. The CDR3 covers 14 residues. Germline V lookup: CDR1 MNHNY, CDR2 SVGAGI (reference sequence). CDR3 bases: TGTGCCAGCAAGGAGGGGGGCCTCAAAAACATTCAGTACTTC. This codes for CASKEGGLKNIQYF.

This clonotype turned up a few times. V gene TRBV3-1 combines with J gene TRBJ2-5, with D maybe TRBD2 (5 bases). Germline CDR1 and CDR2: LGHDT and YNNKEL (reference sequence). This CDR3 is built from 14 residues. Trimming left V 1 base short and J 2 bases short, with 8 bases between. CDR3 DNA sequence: TGTGCCAGCAGCCAAGCTACTAGACAAGAGACCCAGTACTTC. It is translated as CASSQATRQETQYF.

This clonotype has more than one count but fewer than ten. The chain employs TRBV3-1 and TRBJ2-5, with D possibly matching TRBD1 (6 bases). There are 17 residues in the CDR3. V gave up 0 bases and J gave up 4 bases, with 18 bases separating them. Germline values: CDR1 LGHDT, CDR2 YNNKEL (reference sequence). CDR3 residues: CASSQDLRDTLGETQYF. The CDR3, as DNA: TGTGCCAGCAGCCAAGATCTTCGGGACACCCTTGGAGAGACCCAGTACTTC.

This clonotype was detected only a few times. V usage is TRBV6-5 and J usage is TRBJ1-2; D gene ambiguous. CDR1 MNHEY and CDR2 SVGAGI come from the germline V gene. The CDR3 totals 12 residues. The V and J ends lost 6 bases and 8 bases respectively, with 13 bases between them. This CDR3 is CASSSPQKGYTF. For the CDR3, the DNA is TGTGCCAGCAGCTCTCCACAGAAAGGCTACACCTTC.

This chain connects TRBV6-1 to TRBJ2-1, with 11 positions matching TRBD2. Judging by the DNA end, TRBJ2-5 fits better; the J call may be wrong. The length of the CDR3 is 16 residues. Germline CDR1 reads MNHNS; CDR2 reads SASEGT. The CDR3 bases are TGTGCCAGCAGTCCCAGTGCGCTAGCGGGAGGAGAGACCCAGTACTTC. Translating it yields CASSPSALAGGETQYF.

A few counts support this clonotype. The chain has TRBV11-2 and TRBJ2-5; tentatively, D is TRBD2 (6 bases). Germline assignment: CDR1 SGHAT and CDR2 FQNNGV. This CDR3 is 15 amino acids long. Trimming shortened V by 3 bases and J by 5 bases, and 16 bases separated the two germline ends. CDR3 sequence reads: CASSLDQKGRETQYF. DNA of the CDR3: TGTGCCAGCAGCTTGGATCAAAAGGGGAGGGAGACCCAGTACTTC.

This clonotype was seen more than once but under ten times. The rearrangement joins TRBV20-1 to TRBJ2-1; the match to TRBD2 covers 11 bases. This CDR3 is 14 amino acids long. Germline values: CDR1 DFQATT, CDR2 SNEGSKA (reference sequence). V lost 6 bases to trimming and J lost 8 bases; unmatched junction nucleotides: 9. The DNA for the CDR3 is TGCAGTGCCTTTTTAGGGACTAGCGGTTATGAGCAGTTCTTC. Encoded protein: CSAFLGTSGYEQFF.

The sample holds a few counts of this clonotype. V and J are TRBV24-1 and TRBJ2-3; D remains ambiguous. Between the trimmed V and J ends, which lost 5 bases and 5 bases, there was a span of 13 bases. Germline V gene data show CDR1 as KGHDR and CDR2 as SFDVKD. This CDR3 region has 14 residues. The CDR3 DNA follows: TGTGCCACCAGTGCTCCTCCAGATAGAGATACGCAGTATTTT. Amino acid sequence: CATSAPPDRDTQYF.

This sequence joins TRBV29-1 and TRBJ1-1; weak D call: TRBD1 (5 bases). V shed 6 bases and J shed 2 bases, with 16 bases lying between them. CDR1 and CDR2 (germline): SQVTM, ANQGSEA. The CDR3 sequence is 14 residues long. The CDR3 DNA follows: TGCAGCGTAATGAACTGGGGGACTAACACTGAAGCTTTCTTT. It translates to CSVMNWGTNTEAFF.

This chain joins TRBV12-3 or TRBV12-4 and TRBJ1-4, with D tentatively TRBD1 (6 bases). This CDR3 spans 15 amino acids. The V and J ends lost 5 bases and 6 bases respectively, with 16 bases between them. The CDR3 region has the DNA TGTGCCAGCAGTCAGGGAAGGGGGGGAGATGAAAAACTGTTTTTT. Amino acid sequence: CASSQGRGGDEKLFF.

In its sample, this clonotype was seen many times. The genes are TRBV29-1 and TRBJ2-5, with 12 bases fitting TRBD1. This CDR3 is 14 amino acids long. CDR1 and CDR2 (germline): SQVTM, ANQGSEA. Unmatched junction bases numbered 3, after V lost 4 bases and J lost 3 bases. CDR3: CSVAGQGAKETQYF. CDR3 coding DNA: TGCAGCGTTGCGGGACAGGGGGCAAAAGAGACCCAGTACTTC. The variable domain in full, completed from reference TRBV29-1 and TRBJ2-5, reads SAVISQKPSRDICQRGTSLTIQCQVDSQVTMMFWYRQQPGQSLTLIATANQGSEATYESGFVIDKFPISRPNLTFSTLTVSNMSPEDSSIYLCSVAGQGAKETQYFGPGTRLLVL.

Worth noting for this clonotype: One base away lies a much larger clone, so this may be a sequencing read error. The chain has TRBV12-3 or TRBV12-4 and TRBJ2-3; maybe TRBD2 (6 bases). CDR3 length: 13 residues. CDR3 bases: TGTGCCATTGGCGGGGAATTGGCAGATGCGCAGTATTTT. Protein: CAIGGELADAQYF.

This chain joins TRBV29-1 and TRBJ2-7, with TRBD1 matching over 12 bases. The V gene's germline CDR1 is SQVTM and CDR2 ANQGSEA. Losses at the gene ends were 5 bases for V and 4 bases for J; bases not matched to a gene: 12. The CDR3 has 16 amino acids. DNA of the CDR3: TGCAGCGTTACTAGGAGGGGACAGGGGGCTTCATACGAGCAGTACTTC. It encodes CSVTRRGQGASYEQYF.

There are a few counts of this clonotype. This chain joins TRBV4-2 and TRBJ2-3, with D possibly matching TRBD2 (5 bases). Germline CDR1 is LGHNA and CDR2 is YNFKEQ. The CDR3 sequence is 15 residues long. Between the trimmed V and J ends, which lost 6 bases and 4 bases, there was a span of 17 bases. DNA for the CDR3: TGTGCCAGCAGTCAGCAGCGGAGTCCTTCAGATACGCAGTATTTT. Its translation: CASSQQRSPSDTQYF.

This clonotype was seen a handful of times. The CDR3 sequence is CASSLTRQAYEQYF. The CDR3 DNA reads as TGTGCCAGCAGCTTAACGCGACAGGCCTACGAGCAGTACTTC. V is TRBV27 and J is TRBJ2-7; D might be TRBD1 (6 bases). The germline CDR1 and CDR2 sequences are MNHEY and SMNVEV (reference sequence). The germline V and J ends were trimmed by 6 bases and 2 bases, with 14 bases remaining between them. The length of the CDR3 is 14 residues.

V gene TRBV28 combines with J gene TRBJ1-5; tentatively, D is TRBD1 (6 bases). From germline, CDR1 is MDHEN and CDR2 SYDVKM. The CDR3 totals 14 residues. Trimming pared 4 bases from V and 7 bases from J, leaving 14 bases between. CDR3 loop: CASSSRGGAQPQHF. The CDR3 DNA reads TGTGCCAGCAGTTCGCGAGGGGGTGCGCAGCCCCAGCATTTT.

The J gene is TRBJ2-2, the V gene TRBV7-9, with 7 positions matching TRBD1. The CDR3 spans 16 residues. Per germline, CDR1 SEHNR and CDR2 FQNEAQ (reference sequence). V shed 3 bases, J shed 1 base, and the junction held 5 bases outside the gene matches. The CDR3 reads CASSFWDSLNTGELFF. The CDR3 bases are TGTGCCAGCAGCTTCTGGGACAGTTTGAACACCGGGGAGCTGTTTTTT.

The CDR3 DNA reads TGCAGCGTTGCGAAAAACTATGGCTACACCTTC. It codes for CSVAKNYGYTF. V and J are TRBV29-1 and TRBJ1-2, with D uncertain. Per the germline V gene, CDR1 is SQVTM and CDR2 is ANQGSEA. The V and J ends lost 4 bases and 2 bases respectively, with 5 bases between them. The CDR3 totals 11 residues.

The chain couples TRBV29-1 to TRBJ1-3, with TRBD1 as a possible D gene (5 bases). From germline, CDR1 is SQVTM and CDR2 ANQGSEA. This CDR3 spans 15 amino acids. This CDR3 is CSVHTGKGTGNTIYF. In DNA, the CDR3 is TGCAGTGTTCATACCGGGAAGGGGACTGGAAACACCATATATTTT.

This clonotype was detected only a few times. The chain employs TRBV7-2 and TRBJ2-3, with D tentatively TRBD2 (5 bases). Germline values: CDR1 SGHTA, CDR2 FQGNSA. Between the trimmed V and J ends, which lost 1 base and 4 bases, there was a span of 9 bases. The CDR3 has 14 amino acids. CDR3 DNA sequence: TGTGCCAGCAGCTTAGTCGTAGCGCCAGATACGCAGTATTTT. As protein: CASSLVVAPDTQYF. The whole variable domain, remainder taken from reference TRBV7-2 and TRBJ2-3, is GAGVSQSPSNKVTEKGKDVELRCDPISGHTALYWYRQSLGQGLEFLIYFQGNSAPDKSGLPSDRFSAERTGGSVSTLTIQRTQQEDSAVYLCASSLVVAPDTQYFGPGTRLTVL.